This T cell receptor beta chain was retrieved from a study of shared clonotypes between healthy human individuals. Study-wide points: Several donors showed sharing of about 5.5% of naive CD4 clonotypes.

Per the original data handling: Sequence data from immunoSEQ were junction-only and lacked quality scores; consequently, filtering differed. Some clones are missing from TCRdb's copy, which holds only in-frame ones; the method was immunoSEQ multiplex PCR. V and J calls and clone size are copied from that table; D and trimming were computed from the DNA. The sample yields millions of clones, approximately 92% seen once. The sample holds one count of this clone. Its target is unknown. The sample holds other DNA sequences that translate to the same CDR3. The V segment lost 5 bases and the J segment 2 bases; nucleotides outside the gene matches: 5. The CDR3 runs to 14 residues. Germline lookup yields CDR1 KGHSH and CDR2 LQKENI.

J is TRBJ2-7 and V is TRBV18, with 8 bases aligning to TRBD1. The sequenced sample was naive CD4+ T cells sorted from blood. Subset specified: CD45RA+ positively selected. The source is a man younger than 35 in good health. The CDR3 loop is CASSTGQGTYEQYF. In DNA, the CDR3 is TGTGCCAGCTCAACCGGACAGGGTACCTACGAGCAGTACTTC.